These 14 T cell receptor beta chains were sequenced from one sample in a study of breast tumors, draining lymph nodes, adjacent tissues. TCRdb ran MiXCR on the multiplex PCR reads and lists one entry per CDR3 protein. The sample shows 30,000 to 40,000 distinct CDR3 sequences, about 60% of them seen only once. Sequencing used breast tumor tissue. The receptor set was obtained from a female donor with breast cancer. Some clones in this sample may be carry-over from other donors' samples.

V gene TRBV10-3 combines with J gene TRBJ2-1, with TRBD2 identical over 7 bases. Germline V lookup: CDR1 ENHRY, CDR2 SYGVKD. Unmatched junction bases numbered 3, after V lost 6 bases and J lost 4 bases. This CDR3 region has 13 residues. Here the CDR3 reads CAISSGVYNEQFF. The CDR3 region has the DNA TGTGCCATCAGCAGCGGGGTTTACAATGAGCAGTTCTTC.

In this sample, this clonotype turned up many times. Since a much larger clone is just one base distant, this may be a read error. This chain connects TRBV6-5 to TRBJ2-1; 7 nucleotides line up with TRBD1. With V trimmed by 5 bases and J by 1 base, 11 bases remained unmatched. This CDR3 is built from 17 residues. Germline-derived CDR1 and CDR2 are MNHEY and SVGAGI. Here the CDR3 DNA reads TGTGCCAGCAGTCATAGACGACAGGGCGGATCCTACAATGAGCAGTTCTTC. It encodes CASSHRRQGGSYNEQFF.

This rearrangement joins TRBV5-1 to TRBJ1-3, with D unclear. Per the germline V gene, CDR1 is SGHRS and CDR2 is YFSETQ. The CDR3 runs to 15 residues. V was cut by 0 bases and J by 8 bases, with 15 bases left in between. The DNA of the CDR3 is TGCGCCAGCAGCTTGGCCGCCGGCCTTCGAGACACCATATATTTT. Its protein product is CASSLAAGLRDTIYF.

The chain has TRBV7-3 and TRBJ1-6, with a weak D call TRBD1 (6 bases). V was clipped by 5 bases and J by 5 bases, with 7 bases between them. The CDR3 runs 13 residues. CDR1 and CDR2 (germline): SGHTA, FQGTGA. CDR3 protein: CASSRDNNSPLHF. For the CDR3, the DNA is TGTGCCAGCAGCCGGGACAATAATTCACCCCTCCACTTT.

The chain has TRBV3-1 and TRBJ1-2; D call uncertain. The CDR3 runs to 12 residues. The germline V gene has CDR1 LGHDT and CDR2 YNNKEL (reference sequence). Between the trimmed V and J ends, which lost 1 base and 8 bases, there was a span of 8 bases. CDR3 protein: CASSQGSVGYTF. The CDR3 DNA sequence: TGTGCCAGCAGCCAAGGGAGTGTGGGCTACACCTTC.

The chain combines TRBV12-3 or TRBV12-4 with TRBJ1-5, with D uncertain. The CDR3 loop spans 16 amino acids. V dropped 2 bases and J dropped 2 bases, with 13 bases sitting between them. CDR3: CASSLRRESCNQPQHF. In DNA form, the CDR3 reads TGTGCCAGCAGTTTACGGCGGGAGAGTTGCAATCAGCCCCAGCATTTT.

The genes are TRBV27 and TRBJ1-2, with TRBD1 as a possible D gene (6 bases). The CDR3 loop spans 16 amino acids. Trimming took off 4 bases at V and 7 bases at J, with 22 bases between the two ends. In germline, CDR1 is MNHEY, CDR2 SMNVEV (reference sequence). CDR3 amino acids: CASSWGAGTPAGGYTF. The CDR3 DNA sequence: TGTGCCAGCAGTTGGGGGGCCGGGACCCCTGCAGGTGGCTACACCTTC.

The chain combines TRBV29-1 with TRBJ1-6, with TRBD1 as a possible D gene (6 bases). The CDR3 extends over 13 amino acids. Trimming stripped 4 bases from V and 7 bases from J, with 11 bases between. Germline V gene lookup returns CDR1 SQVTM and CDR2 ANQGSEA. The CDR3 nucleotides read TGCAGCGTTGCACAGGGTTTGAATTCACCCCTCCACTTT. As protein: CSVAQGLNSPLHF.

The rearrangement links TRBV10-3 to TRBJ2-7; 8 positions match TRBD2. The germline V gene has CDR1 ENHRY and CDR2 SYGVKD. Unmatched junction bases numbered 13, after V lost 6 bases and J lost 6 bases. CDR3 length equals 15 residues. CDR3 residues: CAIRERESSNGEQYF. In DNA, the CDR3 is TGTGCCATCAGGGAGCGGGAGAGCAGTAACGGCGAGCAGTACTTC.

This clonotype has at least ten counts. One base away lies a much larger clone, so this may be a sequencing read error. The chain combines TRBV12-3 or TRBV12-4 with TRBJ2-1, with 13 bases matching TRBD2. CDR3 length equals 14 residues. V lost 6 bases and J lost 9; bases outside the gene matches: 5. The CDR3 coding sequence is TGTGCCAGCAGGAGCACTAGCGGGAGGGTTGAGCAGTTCTTC. Amino acids: CASRSTSGRVEQFF.

This chain uses TRBV20-1 with TRBJ1-6, with TRBD1 matching over 8 bases. V shed 6 bases and J 10 bases; nucleotides not matched to a gene: 8. The CDR3 has 13 residues. Per germline, CDR1 DFQATT and CDR2 SNEGSKA (reference sequence). The CDR3 DNA reads TGCAGTGCCCGGGACAGGACGGCCTCACCCCTCCACTTT. Translated: CSARDRTASPLHF.

The CDR3 region has the DNA TGTGCCAGCAGCCCGCATCCCATTTATGGCTACACCTTC. Translating it yields CASSPHPIYGYTF. This rearrangement joins TRBV16 to TRBJ1-2; the D is unclear. This CDR3 comprises 13 residues. Germline CDR1 reads KGHSY; CDR2 reads FQNENV. V was pared by 4 bases and J by 5 bases, with 11 bases between.

This clonotype has only a few counts. The CDR3 region has the DNA TGTGCCAGCAGTGCCCCAGGGGGCCCTGGAAACACCATATATTTT. Its protein is CASSAPGGPGNTIYF. This chain uses TRBV2 with TRBJ1-3, with TRBD1 matching 8 bases. J gave up 2 bases and V 4 bases, and 4 bases lay outside the gene matches. CDR3 length equals 15 residues. Germline-derived CDR1 and CDR2 are SNHLY and FYNNEI.

The V gene is TRBV7-8, the J gene TRBJ1-2; D is ambiguous. This CDR3 region has 15 residues. V lost 5 bases to trimming and J lost 2 bases, with 15 bases between them. Germline values: CDR1 SGHVS, CDR2 FQNEAQ. The CDR3 protein is CASSPAAGGNYGYTF. The CDR3 DNA is TGTGCCAGCAGCCCCGCCGCCGGCGGAAACTATGGCTACACCTTC.